Listed here is a single T cell receptor beta chain. This clone was observed a handful of times. Its cognate antigen has yet to be identified. One junction end disagrees with the germline gene, perhaps due to a read error. Libraries were prepared through the immunoSEQ multiplex PCR assay. TCRdb provides this immuneACCESS table in a form limited to in-frame rearrangements. Some clones are lacking; in checked studies, under half of them reflect an unresolved V gene, and why the rest are absent is not known. Here the sample has about 97,000 clones; 90% occur a single time. Approximately 0.76% of the sample lies in the top ten. These data originate in a study of T cell changes during pregnancy in multiple sclerosis (dated by TCRdb to between 2018 and 2021). In terms of the full investigation: Changes in the T cell repertoire over the course of pregnancy were examined in this study in women with multiple sclerosis.

Spanning cysteine to phenylalanine, the CDR3 consists of 12 amino acids. CDR3 DNA is the only sequence kept; it has 36 bases, read in frame from the first base. According to the germline V gene (reference sequence), CDR1 reads LNHDA and CDR2 reads SQIVND. Sequenced here: peripheral blood, sampled in the second trimester of pregnancy. The chain is assembled from TRBV19 and TRBJ2-1, with a weak D call of TRBD1 (5 bases match). The sequence was collected from a female donor in good health, enrolled as a control in a pregnancy study. The nucleotides read TGTGCCAGTAGTATAGCGGACAAAGAGCAGTTCTTC. It specifies CASSIADKEQFF. The variable domain in full, with residues beyond the CDR3 obtained from the reference TRBV19 and TRBJ2-1 genes, is DGGITQSPKYLFRKEGQNVTLSCEQNLNHDAMYWYRQDPGQGLRLIYYSQIVNDFQKGDIAEGYSVSREKKESFPLTVTSAQKNPTAFYLCASSIADKEQFFGPGTRLTVL.